The present TCR beta chain was sequenced within a study of T cells expressing NK-cell markers. Study as a whole: Eight donors were sequenced, of whom seven were HCMV-seropositive, while the remaining one was HCMV-seronegative. General study findings and limits: It is unclear if expanded NKG2C-expressing clones target HCMV antigens. In a handful of donors, dominant CD3+CD56+NKG2C+ clonotypes ranked among the top 10 CD8+ clonotypes.

The TCR beta cDNA came from 5'RACE template switching with UMIs. TCRdb re-called the 5' RACE reads; one entry per CDR3 protein, DNA not given. The clone table shows roughly 430,000 distinct CDR3 sequences, with the ten largest holding 7.3%. Concerning this clonotype itself: Its matching antigen is unknown.

This CDR3 region has 15 residues. Sequencing was performed on blood T cells: a sorted CD56 or NKG2C T cell subset, CD4+ or CD8+ T cells, or bulk PBMC T cells (not recorded which). The J gene is TRBJ1-6, the V gene TRBV12-3 or TRBV12-4. This receptor was taken from a woman aged 18 to 75 in good health. This chain's CDR3 is CASSITGLINSPLHF.